Listed below are T cell receptor beta chains from one sample, sequenced in a study of CD4 T cells in relation to SARS-CoV-2 and coronaviruses. No antigen has been identified for these receptors. Generated by immunoSEQ multiplex PCR, the TCRdb table keeps only in-frame clones and is missing some. Of 22,000 or so clones in the sample, about 70% were seen once. Sequencing was done on a sample of CD4+ T cells from PBMCs, cultured in vitro. The receptor set was obtained from a human donor in good health. CDR3s include the opening cysteine and the closing phenylalanine or tryptophan. A D gene is named only where the DNA matches it firmly. Not every row has a clone size; where given, it reads once, few, many or a size class.

DNA	CDR3	V	D	size	J
TGTGCCAGCAGTATCGGTTCTCTCTGGGAGACCCAGTACTTC	CASSIGSLWETQYF	TRBV27	.	.	TRBJ2-5
TGTGCCAGCAGTTACGTGCCCGGCGGGATGGGGGCCAACGTCCTGACTTTC	CASSYVPGGMGANVLTF	TRBV6-2/TRBV6-3	.	few	TRBJ2-6
TGTGCCAGTAGAGGAGGGGGCAGGGGGAGGAATTCACCCCTCCACTTT	CASRGGGRGRNSPLHF	TRBV19	TRBD1	few	TRBJ1-6
TGTGCCAGCAGCCCACTAAACTATGGCTACACCTTC	CASSPLNYGYTF	TRBV14	.	.	TRBJ1-2
TGCGCCAGCAGTGAGTTTGCGGGGGGCTACACCGGGGAGCTGTTTTTT	CASSEFAGGYTGELFF	TRBV10-2	TRBD2	.	TRBJ2-2
TGTGCCAGCTCACAGGAGCAGGGTGGCACTGAAGCTTTCTTT	CASSQEQGGTEAFF	TRBV18	.	.	TRBJ1-1
TGTGCCAGCAGCGCGACAGGGAACAATGAGCAGTTCTTC	CASSATGNNEQFF	TRBV9	TRBD1	.	TRBJ2-1
TGTGCCAGCAGCCCCGGGACTAGCGGATCTCCTGGCAATGAGCAGTTCTTC	CASSPGTSGSPGNEQFF	TRBV7-9	TRBD2	.	TRBJ2-1
TGTGCCAGTAGTATAGACCCGAGGGGCGGGCATCAGCCCCAGCATTTT	CASSIDPRGGHQPQHF	TRBV19	.	once	TRBJ1-5
TGTGCCAGCAGCTTAGTATCGGTGGCGGGGCAGCCCCAGCATTTT	CASSLVSVAGQPQHF	TRBV7-2	.	.	TRBJ1-5
TGTGCCAGCAGTCCCCTATCGACGGGGAACACTGAAGCTTTCTTT	CASSPLSTGNTEAFF	TRBV28	.	.	TRBJ1-1
TGTGCCAGCAGCCTCTCGCAGGGGGCTGGAAACACCATATATTTT	CASSLSQGAGNTIYF	TRBV7-8	TRBD1	few	TRBJ1-3
TGTGCCAGCAGCGTGAATAACTCCCCTTGGTACGAGCAGTACTTC	CASSVNNSPWYEQYF	TRBV9	.	.	TRBJ2-7
TGTGCCAGCAGCTTTCCGGGACAGGGGTGGCGGAGCTCCTACAATGAGCAGTTCTTC	CASSFPGQGWRSSYNEQFF	TRBV7-2	TRBD1	.	TRBJ2-1
TGCGCCAGCAGCTTGGGCCCCGGGACAGGGAACTATGGCTACACCTTC	CASSLGPGTGNYGYTF	TRBV5-1	TRBD1	.	TRBJ1-2
TGTGCCAGCTCACGTAGGGAGACCCAGTACTTC	CASSRRETQYF	TRBV18	.	.	TRBJ2-5
TGTGCCAGCTCACCAAGAGAGCAAGAGACCCAGTACTTC	CASSPREQETQYF	TRBV18	.	.	TRBJ2-5
TGTGCCAGCAGCGTAGCTGACAGGGCCACCCAAGAGACCCAGTACTTC	CASSVADRATQETQYF	TRBV9	TRBD1	few	TRBJ2-5
TGTGCCAGCAGCCGACAGGGGGCCGGGCAGCCCCAGCATTTT	CASSRQGAGQPQHF	TRBV6-5	TRBD1	.	TRBJ1-5
TGTGCCAGCAGCCAAGATCCATGGACGCAGTATTTT	CASSQDPWTQYF	TRBV3-1/TRBV3-2	.	.	TRBJ2-3
TGTGCCTGGAGGTTACAGGGGTACTATGGCTACACCTTC	CAWRLQGYYGYTF	TRBV30	TRBD1	.	TRBJ1-2
TGTGCCAGCAGCTTAGAGGACCAACACAATGAGCAGTTCTTC	CASSLEDQHNEQFF	TRBV7-2	.	.	TRBJ2-1
TGTGCCAGCAGCTCCAAGGGGGGGGGTGCGGACACCGGGGAGCTGTTTTTT	CASSSKGGGADTGELFF	TRBV3-1/TRBV3-2	.	.	TRBJ2-2
TGTGCCAGCAGTTTAGAAAGGGGAGATGGCTACACCTTC	CASSLERGDGYTF	TRBV12-3/TRBV12-4	.	.	TRBJ1-2
TGTGCCAGCAGCCGGACAGGGGGCACAGATACGCAGTATTTT	CASSRTGGTDTQYF	TRBV3-1/TRBV3-2	TRBD1	.	TRBJ2-3
TGTGCCAGCAGTTATTCTCCGGGACTAGCCCCGGATACGCAGTATTTT	CASSYSPGLAPDTQYF	TRBV2	TRBD2	few	TRBJ2-3
TGCGCCAGCAGCCAAGCCGACTCTTTTAGGGCTTTCTTT	CASSQADSFRAFF	TRBV4-3	.	.	TRBJ1-1
TGTGCCAGCAGTCCCCGACAGGGAGGAACCTACGAGCAGTACTTC	CASSPRQGGTYEQYF	TRBV6-6	.	few	TRBJ2-7
TGTGCCAGCAGGACACCGGGACAGACTAACTATGGCTACACCTTC	CASRTPGQTNYGYTF	TRBV11-2	TRBD1	once	TRBJ1-2
TGTGCCAGCAGCTTCGGCAGGGGCCCATACAATGAGCAGTTCTTC	CASSFGRGPYNEQFF	TRBV11-2	.	.	TRBJ2-1
TGTGCCAGCAGCCCAAGGACAGGGACCCCGTATGGCTACACCTTC	CASSPRTGTPYGYTF	TRBV11-1	TRBD1	.	TRBJ1-2
TGTGCCAGCAGTTACTCGATCGGACGACAGGGCTACGAGCAGTACTTC	CASSYSIGRQGYEQYF	TRBV6-2/TRBV6-3	TRBD1	.	TRBJ2-7
TGTGCCAGCAGCTTAGCAAGCTATAATTCACCCCTCCACTTT	CASSLASYNSPLHF	TRBV7-3	.	.	TRBJ1-6
TGTGCCAGCAGTCTAGCCGGGACAGGGGCCCGCTACGAGCAGTACTTC	CASSLAGTGARYEQYF	TRBV7-9	TRBD1	.	TRBJ2-7
TGTGCCAGCAGCTCAGGGACAGTCTATGGCTACACCTTC	CASSSGTVYGYTF	TRBV5-4	TRBD1	.	TRBJ1-2
TGTGCCAGCAGTTACCGACTAGCGGCTAGCACAGATACGCAGTATTTT	CASSYRLAASTDTQYF	TRBV6-5	TRBD2	.	TRBJ2-3
TGCGCCAGCAGCCGACAGGGGGGTGGCAAAAACATTCAGTACTTC	CASSRQGGGKNIQYF	TRBV4-3	TRBD1	.	TRBJ2-4
TGCGCCAGCAGCTTTGACCGTACAGGGGAGGAAGAGACCCAGTACTTC	CASSFDRTGEEETQYF	TRBV5-1	.	.	TRBJ2-5
TGTGCCAGCAGCTCCATGGAGACCCAGTACTTC	CASSSMETQYF	TRBV5-6	.	few	TRBJ2-5
TGTGCCAGCAGTGACGGGGCTGTAGCCAAAAACATTCAGTACTTC	CASSDGAVAKNIQYF	TRBV6-2/TRBV6-3	.	.	TRBJ2-4
TGTGCCAGCAGCCAAGCGGGGGGGCCAGATACGCAGTATTTT	CASSQAGGPDTQYF	TRBV4-2	TRBD2	.	TRBJ2-3
TGTGCCAGCAGCTTAGTAGGTCGTCAGGGGAGCTCCTACGAGCAGTACTTC	CASSLVGRQGSSYEQYF	TRBV7-9	.	.	TRBJ2-7
TGTGCCAGCAGTGATGTCCGGGACACCACCTACAATGAGCAGTTCTTC	CASSDVRDTTYNEQFF	TRBV25-1	.	.	TRBJ2-1
TGCGCCAGCAGCCCCTCAGCGGGGGGGCAACCTGAGCAGTTCTTC	CASSPSAGGQPEQFF	TRBV4-3	TRBD2	.	TRBJ2-1
TGTGCCAGCATCCCCCCAGCGGGGGGTCAAGAGACCCAGTACTTC	CASIPPAGGQETQYF	TRBV2	TRBD2	once	TRBJ2-5
TGTGCCAGCAGCTTGTCATCGAACACTGAAGCTTTCTTT	CASSLSSNTEAFF	TRBV5-5	.	.	TRBJ1-1
TGTGCCAGTAGTATGTTCAGGGGTGGCAATCAGCCCCAGCATTTT	CASSMFRGGNQPQHF	TRBV19	.	.	TRBJ1-5
TGCGCCAGCAGCTTGACAGGGGGACGAGAGACCCAGTACTTC	CASSLTGGRETQYF	TRBV5-1	TRBD1	once	TRBJ2-5
TGTGCCAGCAGTGAAAGGCGGGAAAACAATGAGCAGTTCTTC	CASSERRENNEQFF	TRBV2	.	.	TRBJ2-1
TGTGCCAGCAGCTTGGCTAGCAGGGGATGGGATGAGCAGTTCTTC	CASSLASRGWDEQFF	TRBV5-4	.	.	TRBJ2-1
TGCAGCGTTGAAGATCCCGGACAGGGGTTTTTTTACACTGAAGCTTTCTTT	CSVEDPGQGFFYTEAFF	TRBV29-1	TRBD1	.	TRBJ1-1
TGTGCCAGTAGTACAGACTGGACGTCATCAGGCACTGAAGCTTTCTTT	CASSTDWTSSGTEAFF	TRBV19	.	.	TRBJ1-1
TGTGCCAGCAGCTTAGGGGGGACATACTCCTACGAGCAGTACTTC	CASSLGGTYSYEQYF	TRBV7-8	.	.	TRBJ2-7
TGCGCCAGCAGCCATCCTGGGGGGGACGGCTACACCTTC	CASSHPGGDGYTF	TRBV4-1	.	few	TRBJ1-2